The text below deals with one T cell receptor beta chain. Its cognate antigen has yet to be identified. No qualities accompany the bases; no much larger clone lies one base away. Other DNA variants within this sample encode the same CDR3. Genomic DNA was extracted from sorted cells for sequencing of the TCRbeta CDR3 region. The immunoSEQ Assay was used to sequence the TCRbeta CDR3 regions. In its TCRdb copy, this immuneACCESS table keeps in-frame sequences only and misses some clones. Where compared with another copy, unresolved V genes explain less than half of these, and the others have no known cause. The sample contains 65,000 to 90,000 clones, 90% of them found a single time. Approximately 9.9% of the sample comes from the top ten. The data were obtained in a study of OX40 agonist ivuxolimab in advanced cancers. For context, the study as a whole: Ivuxolimab was an agonistic, fully human IgG2 monoclonal antibody directed against OX40 (CD134), a costimulatory receptor. Partial responses occurred in three dose-escalation patients: two with cutaneous melanoma and one with hepatocellular carcinoma. Intravenous ivuxolimab was administered to patients every 2 weeks at six dose levels: 0.01, 0.1, 0.3, 1.5, 3 and 10 mg/kg. The monotherapy dose-escalation portion (N ≈ 55 patients) of the phase I ivuxolimab trial is reported in the paper. Patients were allowed to have had prior anti-PD-1, anti-PD-L1 or anti-CTLA-4 therapy, and roughly two fifths of the dose-escalation patients had been treated with checkpoint inhibitors. A male proportion of around 80% and a mean age of 60 years, ranging from 23 to 79, were recorded for the dose-escalation cohort. Peripheral TCRbeta sequencing aimed to test whether ivuxolimab altered TCR sequence diversity and caused clonal T-cell expansion. Of the roughly 50 dose-escalation patients, hepatocellular carcinoma was present in approximately 20, melanoma in approximately 15, renal cell carcinoma in 9 and head and neck cancer in 9. Broader findings and caveats from the paper: Antigen specificity was not determined for the clonally expanded peripheral T cells. At doses of 0.1 to 3.0 mg/kg, clonal expansion of both CD4+ and CD8+ T cells in blood was seen between baseline and week 6. Low levels of normalized T-cell clonal expansion were also seen in some patients who did not respond. In partial responders in the 0.1-3.0 mg/kg groups, normalized peripheral clonal expansion was found to be among the lowest, especially among CD8+ T cells. On average, CD8+ T cells showed more expanded clones than CD4+ T cells after ivuxolimab.

Based on the germline V gene (reference sequence), the CDR1 and CDR2 sequences are MNHEY and SMNVEV. From its cysteine to its phenylalanine, the CDR3 spans 13 amino acids. Just the 39-base CDR3 DNA is kept, in frame starting at base 1. V gives up 0 bases and J gives up 4 bases, and the segment between their germline ends measures 4 bases. Patients with a history of autoimmune disease or receiving systemic immunosuppression were excluded from the trial. Peripheral blood for TCR sequencing was collected from all dose cohorts at baseline, on cycle 4 day 1, and on cycle 7 day 1. Samples were obtained from an open-label, multicenter, first-in-human phase I dose-escalation trial of ivuxolimab. Adults with locally advanced or metastatic melanoma, renal cell carcinoma, hepatocellular carcinoma or head and neck squamous cell carcinoma were enrolled in the trial. Before TCR sequencing, CD4+ T cells and CD8+ T cells from peripheral blood were sorted into separate populations.

The sequence derives from an adult with an advanced solid tumor such as melanoma, head and neck, liver or kidney cancer. This material consisted of CD4+ or CD8+ T cells sorted from blood, taken in a trial of the OX40 agonist ivuxolimab. The rearranged segments are TRBV27 and TRBJ2-1; no D gene can be assigned with confidence. The CDR3 has the sequence CASSLSSYNEQFF. The nucleotide sequence is TGTGCCAGCAGTTTATCGAGTTACAATGAGCAGTTCTTC.